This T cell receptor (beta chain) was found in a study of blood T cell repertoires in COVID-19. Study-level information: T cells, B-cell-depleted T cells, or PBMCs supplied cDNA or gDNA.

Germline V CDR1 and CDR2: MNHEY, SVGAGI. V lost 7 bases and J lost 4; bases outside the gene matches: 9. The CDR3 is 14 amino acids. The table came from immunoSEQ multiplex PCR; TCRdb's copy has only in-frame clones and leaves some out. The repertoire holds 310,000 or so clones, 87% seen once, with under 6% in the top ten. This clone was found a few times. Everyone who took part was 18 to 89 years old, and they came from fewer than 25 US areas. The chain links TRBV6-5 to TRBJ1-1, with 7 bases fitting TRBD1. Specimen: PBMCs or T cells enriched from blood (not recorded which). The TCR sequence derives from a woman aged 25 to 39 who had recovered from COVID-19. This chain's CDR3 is CASTLRGRGTEAFF. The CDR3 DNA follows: TGTGCCAGCACTCTTAGGGGGCGAGGCACTGAAGCTTTCTTT.